Shown below are 4 T cell receptor beta chains from a single sample sequenced in a study of blood T cell repertoires in COVID-19 (TCRdb year 2020). The receptor library was made with the immunoSEQ multiplex PCR assay. Sourced from immuneACCESS, this table was stored by TCRdb with only in-frame sequences that have V and J called. A share of the clones is absent; for the studies checked, an unresolved V gene accounts for under half, and the remainder has no known explanation. The sample table records approximately 360,000 clones; approximately 88% of these occur just once. The ten largest clones take up more than 0.9% of the sample. The sequenced sample consisted of PBMCs or T cells enriched from blood (not recorded which). These receptors were collected from a woman younger than 45 with acute COVID-19.

This chain connects TRBV5-1 to TRBJ2-7; D is possibly TRBD1 (6 bases). Germline lookup yields CDR1 SGHRS and CDR2 YFSETQ. V was trimmed by 0 bases and J by 2 bases, leaving 15 bases between them. The CDR3 spans 16 residues. The CDR3 is CASSLGPTGTTYEQYF. For the CDR3, the DNA is TGCGCCAGCAGCTTGGGCCCGACAGGAACCACCTACGAGCAGTACTTC. The whole variable domain, filled in from reference TRBV5-1 and TRBJ2-7, reads KAGVTQTPRYLIKTRGQQVTLSCSPISGHRSVSWYQQTPGQGLQFLFEYFSETQRNKGNFPGRFSGRQFSNSRSEMNVSTLELGDSALYLCASSLGPTGTTYEQYFGPGTRLTVT.

The chain is built from TRBV5-1 and TRBJ1-4; 9 positions match TRBD1. Germline CDR1 and CDR2: SGHRS and YFSETQ. Unmatched junction bases numbered 10, after V lost 2 bases and J lost 8 bases. This CDR3 spans 16 amino acids. Written as DNA, the CDR3 is TGCGCCAGCAGCTTAACGTCCGGGACAGGGTGGGAAAAACTGTTTTTT. Translating it yields CASSLTSGTGWEKLFF.

The rearrangement links TRBV24-1 to TRBJ1-2; TRBD1 agrees at 12 bases. V trimming: 6 bases; J trimming: 7 bases; junction bases outside the gene matches: 14. Germline V lookup: CDR1 KGHDR, CDR2 SFDVKD. The length of the CDR3 is 17 residues. CDR3: CATSTTGTGGAWGGYTF. The DNA for the CDR3 is TGTGCCACCAGTACTACCGGGACAGGGGGCGCGTGGGGTGGCTACACCTTC.

The rearrangement links TRBV3-1 (or the pseudogene TRBV3-2) to TRBJ1-2; D is possibly TRBD1 (5 bases). This CDR3 has 14 amino acids. Trimming removed 4 bases at V and 2 bases at J, with 11 bases between. Germline CDR1 is LGHDT and CDR2 is YNNKEL (reference sequence). CDR3 sequence: CASSLGKGNYGYTF. CDR3 sequence (DNA): TGTGCCAGCAGCCTTGGTAAGGGGAACTATGGCTACACCTTC.